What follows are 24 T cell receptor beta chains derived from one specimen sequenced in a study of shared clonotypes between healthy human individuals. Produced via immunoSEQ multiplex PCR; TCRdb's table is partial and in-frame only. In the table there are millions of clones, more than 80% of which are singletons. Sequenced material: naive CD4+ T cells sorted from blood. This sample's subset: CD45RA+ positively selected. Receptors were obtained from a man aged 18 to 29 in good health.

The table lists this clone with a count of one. CDR3 residues: CASSPTSGTLDNSPLHF. The CDR3 coding sequence is TGTGCCAGCTCACCCACGTCCGGGACACTAGATAATTCACCCCTCCACTTT. The chain employs TRBV18 and TRBJ1-6, with a tentative D call TRBD1 (6 bases). V gave up 3 bases and J gave up 5 bases, with 17 bases separating them. The V gene's germline CDR1 is KGHSH and CDR2 LQKENI. The CDR3 sequence is 17 residues long.

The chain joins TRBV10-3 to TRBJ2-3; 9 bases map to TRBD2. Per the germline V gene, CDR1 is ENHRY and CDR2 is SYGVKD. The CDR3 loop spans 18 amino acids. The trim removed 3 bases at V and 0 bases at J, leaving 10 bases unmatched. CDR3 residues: CAISEGLAGSTSTDTQYF. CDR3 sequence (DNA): TGTGCCATCAGTGAAGGGCTAGCGGGGAGTACTAGCACAGATACGCAGTATTTT.

The CDR3 bases are TGTGCCTGGAGTCCTCTCACAGGGAACCAAGAGACCCAGTACTTC. Encoded protein: CAWSPLTGNQETQYF. This chain links TRBV30 with TRBJ2-5; D may be TRBD1 (6 bases). The length of the CDR3 is 15 residues. Germline V gives CDR1 GTSNPN, CDR2 SVGIG (reference sequence). V was shortened by 2 bases and J by 0 bases, with 13 bases between the two germline ends.

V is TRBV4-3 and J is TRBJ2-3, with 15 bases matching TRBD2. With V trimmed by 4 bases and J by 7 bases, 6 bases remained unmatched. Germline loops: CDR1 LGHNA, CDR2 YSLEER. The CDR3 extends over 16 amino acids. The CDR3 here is CASSRGLAGGPNTQYF. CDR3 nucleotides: TGCGCCAGCAGCCGCGGACTAGCGGGAGGGCCGAATACGCAGTATTTT.

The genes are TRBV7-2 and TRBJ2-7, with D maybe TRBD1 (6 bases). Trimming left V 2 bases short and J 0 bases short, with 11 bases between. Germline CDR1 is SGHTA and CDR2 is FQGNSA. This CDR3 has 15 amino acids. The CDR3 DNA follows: TGTGCCAGCAGCTTACCGGGGACAAGCTCCTACGAGCAGTACTTC. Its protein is CASSLPGTSSYEQYF.

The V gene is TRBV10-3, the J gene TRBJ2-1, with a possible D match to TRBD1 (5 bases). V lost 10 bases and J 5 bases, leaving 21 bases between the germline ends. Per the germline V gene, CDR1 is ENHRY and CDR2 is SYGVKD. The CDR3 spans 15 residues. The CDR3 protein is CATSDGAKTNNEQFF. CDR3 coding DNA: TGTGCCACCTCCGATGGGGCAAAGACCAACAATGAGCAGTTCTTC.

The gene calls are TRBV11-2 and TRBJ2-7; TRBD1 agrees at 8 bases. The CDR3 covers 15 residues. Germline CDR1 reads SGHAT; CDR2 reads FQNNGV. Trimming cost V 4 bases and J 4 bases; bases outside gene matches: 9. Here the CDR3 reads CASSSPGQAIYEQYF. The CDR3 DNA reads TGTGCCAGCAGCTCCCCGGGACAGGCAATTTACGAGCAGTACTTC.

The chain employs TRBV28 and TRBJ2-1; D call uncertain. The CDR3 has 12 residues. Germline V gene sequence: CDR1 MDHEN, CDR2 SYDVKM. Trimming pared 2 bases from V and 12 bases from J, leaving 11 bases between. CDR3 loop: CASSLKGLGQFF. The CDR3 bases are TGTGCCAGCAGTTTAAAAGGGCTGGGGCAGTTCTTC. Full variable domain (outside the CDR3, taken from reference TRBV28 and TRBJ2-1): DVKVTQSSRYLVKRTGEKVFLECVQDMDHENMFWYRQDPGLGLRLIYFSYDVKMKEKGDIPEGYSVSREKKERFSLILESASTNQTSMYLCASSLKGLGQFFGPGTRLTVL.

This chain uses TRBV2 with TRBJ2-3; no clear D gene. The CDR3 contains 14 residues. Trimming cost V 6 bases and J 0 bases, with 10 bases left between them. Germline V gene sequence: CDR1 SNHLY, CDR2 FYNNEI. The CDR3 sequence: CASSPDRSTDTQYF. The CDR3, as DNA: TGTGCCAGCAGCCCGGACCGAAGCACAGATACGCAGTATTTT.

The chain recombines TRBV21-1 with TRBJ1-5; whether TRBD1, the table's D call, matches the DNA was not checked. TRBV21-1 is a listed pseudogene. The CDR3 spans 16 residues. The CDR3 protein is CASSISGQGHFQPQHF. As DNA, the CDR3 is TGTGCCAGCAGCATCTCGGGACAGGGACACTTTCAGCCCCAGCATTTT.

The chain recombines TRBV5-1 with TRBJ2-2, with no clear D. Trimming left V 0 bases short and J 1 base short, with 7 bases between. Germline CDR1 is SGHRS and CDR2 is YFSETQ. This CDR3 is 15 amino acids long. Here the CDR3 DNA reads TGCGCCAGCAGCTTGGGATGGGTGAACACCGGGGAGCTGTTTTTT. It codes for CASSLGWVNTGELFF.

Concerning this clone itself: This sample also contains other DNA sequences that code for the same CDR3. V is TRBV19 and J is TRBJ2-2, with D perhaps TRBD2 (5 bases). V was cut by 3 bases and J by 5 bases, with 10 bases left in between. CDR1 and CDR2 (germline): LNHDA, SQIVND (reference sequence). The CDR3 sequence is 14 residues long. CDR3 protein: CASSIGVATGELFF. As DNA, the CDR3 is TGTGCCAGTAGTATCGGGGTGGCTACCGGGGAGCTGTTTTTT.

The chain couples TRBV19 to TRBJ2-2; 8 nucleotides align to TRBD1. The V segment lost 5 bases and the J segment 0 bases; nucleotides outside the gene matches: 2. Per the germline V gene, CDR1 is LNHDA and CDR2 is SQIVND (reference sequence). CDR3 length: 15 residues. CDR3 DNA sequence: TGTGCCAGTAGTGAACAGGGGGCGAACACCGGGGAGCTGTTTTTT. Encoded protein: CASSEQGANTGELFF.

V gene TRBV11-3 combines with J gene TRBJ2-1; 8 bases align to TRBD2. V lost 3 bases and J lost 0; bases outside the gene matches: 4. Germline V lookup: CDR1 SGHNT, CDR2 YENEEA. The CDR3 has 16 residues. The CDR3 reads CASSFGGGASYNEQFF. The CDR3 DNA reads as TGTGCCAGCAGCTTCGGGGGGGGAGCCTCCTACAATGAGCAGTTCTTC.

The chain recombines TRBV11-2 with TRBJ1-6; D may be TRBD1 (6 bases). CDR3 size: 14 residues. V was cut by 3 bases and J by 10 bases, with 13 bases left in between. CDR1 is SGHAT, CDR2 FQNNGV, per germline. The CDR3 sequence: CASSFEQGGSPLHF. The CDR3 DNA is TGTGCCAGCAGCTTCGAACAGGGTGGCTCACCCCTCCACTTT.

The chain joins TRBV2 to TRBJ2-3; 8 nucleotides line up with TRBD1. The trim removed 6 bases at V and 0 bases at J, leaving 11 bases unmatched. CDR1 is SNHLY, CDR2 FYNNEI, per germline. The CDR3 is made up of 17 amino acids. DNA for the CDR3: TGTGCCAGCAGGCCGACAGGGGCGAAATCTAGCACAGATACGCAGTATTTT. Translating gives CASRPTGAKSSTDTQYF.

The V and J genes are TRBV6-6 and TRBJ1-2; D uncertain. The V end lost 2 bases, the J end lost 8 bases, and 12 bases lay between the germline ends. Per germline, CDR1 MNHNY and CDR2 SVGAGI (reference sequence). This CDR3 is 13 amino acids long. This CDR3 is CASSYAVVGGYTF. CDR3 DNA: TGTGCCAGCAGTTACGCGGTGGTGGGCGGCTACACCTTC.

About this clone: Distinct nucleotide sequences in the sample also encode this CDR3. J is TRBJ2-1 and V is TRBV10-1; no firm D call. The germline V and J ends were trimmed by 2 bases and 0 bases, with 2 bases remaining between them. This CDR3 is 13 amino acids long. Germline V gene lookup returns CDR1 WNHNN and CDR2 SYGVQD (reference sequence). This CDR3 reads CASSESSYNEQFF. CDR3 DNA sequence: TGCGCCAGCAGTGAGAGCTCCTACAATGAGCAGTTCTTC.

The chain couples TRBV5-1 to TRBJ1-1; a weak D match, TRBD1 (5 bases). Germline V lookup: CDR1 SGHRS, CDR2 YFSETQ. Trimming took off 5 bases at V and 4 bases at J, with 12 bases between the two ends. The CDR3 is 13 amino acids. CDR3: CASRNERGTEAFF. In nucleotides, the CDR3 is TGCGCCAGCAGGAACGAAAGGGGCACTGAAGCTTTCTTT.

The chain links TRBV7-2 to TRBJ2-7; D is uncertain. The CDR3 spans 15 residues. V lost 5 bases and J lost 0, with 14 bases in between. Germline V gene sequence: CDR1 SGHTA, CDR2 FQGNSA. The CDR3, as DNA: TGTGCCAGCAGCGGAAGAGCGCAAACCTCCTACGAGCAGTACTTC. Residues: CASSGRAQTSYEQYF.

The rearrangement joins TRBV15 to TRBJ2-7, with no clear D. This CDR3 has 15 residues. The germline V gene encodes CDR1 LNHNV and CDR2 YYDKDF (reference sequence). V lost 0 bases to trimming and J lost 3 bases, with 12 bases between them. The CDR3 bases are TGTGCCACCAGCAGAGATTGGGCAGTTAACTACGAGCAGTACTTC. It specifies CATSRDWAVNYEQYF.

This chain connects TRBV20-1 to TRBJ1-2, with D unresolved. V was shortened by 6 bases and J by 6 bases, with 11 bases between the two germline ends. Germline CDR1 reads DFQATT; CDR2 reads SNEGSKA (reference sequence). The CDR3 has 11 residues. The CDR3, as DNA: TGCAGTGCACCTCGTAGGAATGGCTACACCTTC. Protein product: CSAPRRNGYTF.

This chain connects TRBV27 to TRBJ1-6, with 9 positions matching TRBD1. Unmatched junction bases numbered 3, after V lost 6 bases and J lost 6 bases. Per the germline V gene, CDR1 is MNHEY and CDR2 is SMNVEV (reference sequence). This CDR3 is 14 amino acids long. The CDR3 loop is CASRTGGVNSPLHF. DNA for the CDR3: TGTGCCAGCAGGACAGGGGGAGTTAATTCACCCCTCCACTTT.

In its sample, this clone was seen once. CDR3: CASSRTAGIETQYF. DNA for the CDR3: TGTGCCAGCTCACGGACTGCAGGGATTGAGACCCAGTACTTC. The chain links TRBV18 to TRBJ2-5; TRBD1 or TRBD2 may be the D gene (5 bases each). Deletions cut 4 bases from V and 5 bases from J, with 14 bases between. CDR3 length: 14 residues. Germline V CDR1 and CDR2: KGHSH, LQKENI.